This TCR beta chain stems from a study of glioma-infiltrating T cells. This clonotype appeared once. What it binds is unknown. This may arise from a read error, as a much more abundant clone is one base away. TCR alpha and beta CDR3 regions were amplified from RNA using iRepertoire nested multiplex PCR. Tissue mRNA or PBMC total RNA, 100-400 ng, went into one-step reverse transcription and amplification. TCRdb fed the multiplex PCR reads into MiXCR, producing one record per CDR3 protein. Altogether some 90,000 distinct CDR3 sequences are present, roughly 37% being singletons, with the ten largest covering 35% to 40%. Broader study findings: Non-neoplastic patients had below-expected tissue-blood divergence, while all gliomas exceeded expectation. Very few CDR3 sequences were shared between tissue and blood.

Germline-derived CDR1 and CDR2 are LGHNT and FRNRAP. This CDR3 region has 14 residues. The receptor comes from a human donor with low-grade glioma or glioblastoma, undergoing nonglioma brain surgery, or in good health (not recorded which). J is TRBJ1-6 and V is TRBV12-5; D is possibly TRBD1 (5 bases). Material: glioma tissue, nonneoplastic brain tissue, or PBMCs (not recorded which). The CDR3 region is CASVPGLRNSPLRF. CDR3 DNA: TGTGCTAGTGTTCCGGGACTAAGGAATTCACCCCTCCGCTTT. Supplemented by reference TRBV12-5 and TRBJ1-6, the full variable domain reads DARVTQTPRHKVTEMGQEVTMRCQPILGHNTVFWYRQTMMQGLELLAYFRNRAPLDDSGMPKDRFSAEMPDATLATLKIQPSEPRDSAVYFCASVPGLRNSPLRFGNGTRLTVT.